A selection of T cell receptor beta chains follows, all from one sample in a study of blood T cells in healthy people across ages. MiXCR was run by TCRdb on the 5' RACE reads, yielding one entry per CDR3 protein. Counted here are some 640,000 distinct CDR3 sequences, about half occurring once; the ten biggest clones make up about a third. Sequences were obtained from blood. Receptor source: a woman aged 55-69 years in good health. CDR3s include the opening cysteine and the closing phenylalanine or tryptophan. A D gene is named only where the DNA matches it firmly. Some rows have no size entry. The others give once, few or many, or a class for an expanded clone.

D gene	V gene	clone size	J gene	CDR3 DNA	CDR3 protein
TRBD1	TRBV7-9	-	TRBJ1-6	TGTGCCAGCAGAAGAACAGGGGACAAACCCCTCCACTTT	CASRRTGDKPLHF
-	TRBV4-3	-	TRBJ1-1	TGCGCCAGCAGCCACCCTCCCACAGGGAACACTGAAGCTTTCTTT	CASSHPPTGNTEAFF
TRBD2	TRBV7-2	-	TRBJ2-7	TGTGCCAGCAGCCACCGAGCGGGAGTCCGCGAGCAGTACTTC	CASSHRAGVREQYF
-	TRBV5-1	-	TRBJ2-7	TGCGCCAGCAGACCCGATGCGGGGCGGGCCTACGAGCAGTACTTC	CASRPDAGRAYEQYF
-	TRBV7-6	-	TRBJ2-1	TGTGCCAGCAGTTTTAATTCCATCTCCAGCCCCTACAATGAGCAGTTCTTC	CASSFNSISSPYNEQFF
-	TRBV9	-	TRBJ2-1	TGTGCCAGCAGCGTGGGGTTACTTATCTCCTACAATGAGCAGTTCTTC	CASSVGLLISYNEQFF
-	TRBV5-6	-	TRBJ1-4	TGTGCCAGCAGCTTGCCGACAGCAACTAATGAAAAACCGTTTTTT	CASSLPTATNEKPFF
-	TRBV6-2/TRBV6-3	-	TRBJ1-1	TGTGCCAGCAGTTACGGATTGGGGGGATTGGGCACTGAAGCTTTCTTT	CASSYGLGGLGTEAFF
-	TRBV7-3	-	TRBJ2-2	TGTGCCAGCAGCTCACGCCCCGGGGAGCTGTTTTTT	CASSSRPGELFF
TRBD1	TRBV25-1	few	TRBJ2-2	TGTGCCAGCAGTGAATCAAGGACAGGGTTCACCGGGGAGCTGTTTTTT	CASSESRTGFTGELFF
TRBD2	TRBV5-1	few	TRBJ2-3	TGCGCCAGCAGGCCTACTAGCGGGACAGTGCGCGATACGCAGTATTTT	CASRPTSGTVRDTQYF
TRBD1	TRBV28	-	TRBJ1-6	TGTGCCAGCAGCCTACCGGGACAGGGGTCTTCACCCCTCCACTTT	CASSLPGQGSSPLHF
-	TRBV3-1	few	TRBJ2-5	TGTGCCAGCAGCCAAGCGGGCCTAGAGTACCAAGAGACCCAGTACTTC	CASSQAGLEYQETQYF
TRBD2	TRBV20-1	few	TRBJ2-3	TGCAGTGCTAGAGCTCCGAAAAGCGGGAGGGCAACCACAGATACGCAGTATTTT	CSARAPKSGRATTDTQYF
-	TRBV27	-	TRBJ2-7	TGTGCCAGCAGTTTCGAGGAGTTC	CASSFEEF
-	TRBV20-1	few	TRBJ2-3	TGCAGTGCTAGAGAGGGGGAGGAAGATCAAGATACGCAGTATTTT	CSAREGEEDQDTQYF
-	TRBV20-1	-	TRBJ2-7	TGCAGTGCTAGAGGATGCAAAATAAGACGGTGGGTATGCGAGCAGTACTTC	CSARGCKIRRWVCEQYF
-	TRBV20-1	few	TRBJ2-1	TGCAGTGCTGGGACTTATACCAATGAGCAGTTCTTC	CSAGTYTNEQFF
TRBD1	TRBV12-3/TRBV12-4	-	TRBJ2-7	TGTGCCAGCAGTTTAGCGAACAACAGGGGGCTCTCCTACGAGCAGTACTTC	CASSLANNRGLSYEQYF
-	TRBV6-2/TRBV6-3	few	TRBJ2-6	TGTGCCAGCAGCAGTCCCCATTCTGGGGCCAACGTCCTGACTTTC	CASSSPHSGANVLTF
TRBD1	TRBV10-3	few	TRBJ1-2	TGTGCCATTTTAGAACAGGGGGCTCGTGGCTACACCTTC	CAILEQGARGYTF
-	TRBV27	-	TRBJ1-1	TGTGCCAGCAGTTTTAAGGGATGGACTGAAGCTTTCTTT	CASSFKGWTEAFF
TRBD2	TRBV4-2	-	TRBJ2-2	TGTGCCAGCAGCCAAGGAATAGCGGGAGACACCGGGGAGCTGTTTTTT	CASSQGIAGDTGELFF
-	TRBV29-1	-	TRBJ1-6	TGCAGCGTTCTAGAAAATAGGGGCGGCTCACCCCTCCACTTT	CSVLENRGGSPLHF
-	TRBV7-2	few	TRBJ2-4	TGTGCCAGCAGCTTAGACTCCCGATTCAGTAGGGGGTCCAAAAACATTCAGTACTTC	CASSLDSRFSRGSKNIQYF
TRBD2	TRBV20-1	-	TRBJ2-1	TGCAGTGCTGGGACTAGCGGGAGATGGGAGCAGTTCTTC	CSAGTSGRWEQFF
TRBD1	TRBV2	-	TRBJ2-5	TGTGCCAGCAGTGACCGGACAGGAAAGCGAGAGACCCAGTACTTC	CASSDRTGKRETQYF
-	TRBV27	-	TRBJ1-5	TGTGCCAGCAGTCCCGTAGGGCCCCAGCATTTT	CASSPVGPQHF
-	TRBV5-1	-	TRBJ2-3	TGCGCCAGCAGCTTTGCCAGGGATTGTACAGATACGCAGTATTTT	CASSFARDCTDTQYF
-	TRBV7-9	-	TRBJ1-2	TGTGCCAGCAGCGCGGACGGAAGATATGGCTACACCTTC	CASSADGRYGYTF
-	TRBV7-2	-	TRBJ2-1	TGTGCCGGCAGCTCCCCGCGCGGGTTAAATGAGCAGTTCTTC	CAGSSPRGLNEQFF
-	TRBV28	-	TRBJ2-3	TGTGCCAGCAAAGGGCTCGGACTGGGAGGAGATACGCAGTATTTT	CASKGLGLGGDTQYF
TRBD2	TRBV7-2	few	TRBJ2-1	TGTGCCAGCAGCTTACGGGTACTAGCGGGAGGACAGTTCTTC	CASSLRVLAGGQFF
-	TRBV9	-	TRBJ2-1	TGTGCCAGCAGCCCCGGACAAATCAGCACCTACAATGAGCAGTTCTTC	CASSPGQISTYNEQFF
-	TRBV20-1	-	TRBJ1-5	TGCAGTGCCCCATCAGACCGTACAACTTATAGCAATCAGCCCCAGCATTTT	CSAPSDRTTYSNQPQHF
TRBD2	TRBV2	-	TRBJ2-3	TGTGCCAGCAATCGGGGCCGGGAGGTAGATACGCAGTATTTT	CASNRGREVDTQYF
-	TRBV7-2	-	TRBJ2-5	TGTGCCAGCAGCCTGGGGCGGGGAGGGACCCAGTACTTC	CASSLGRGGTQYF
TRBD2	TRBV6-5	-	TRBJ2-1	TGTGCCACCACTAGCGGAGAGTTCGATGAGCAGTTCTTC	CATTSGEFDEQFF
-	TRBV7-9	-	TRBJ1-5	TGTGCCAGCAGCTTATCCAGAGGAGGGCCCCAGCATTTT	CASSLSRGGPQHF
-	TRBV27	-	TRBJ2-3	TGTGCCAGCAGTTCGCCTTACCGTGCGGATACGCAGTATTTT	CASSSPYRADTQYF
-	TRBV7-3	-	TRBJ1-1	TGTGCCAGCAGCTTAAACGCGGGCTATTACACTGAAGCTTTCTTT	CASSLNAGYYTEAFF
-	TRBV29-1	few	TRBJ2-5	TGCAGCGTTGAAAGTGGGCACGGCCAAGAGACCCAGTACTTC	CSVESGHGQETQYF
-	TRBV27	-	TRBJ2-3	TGTGCCAGCAGTTTAGGCTACCGACTGAATCCCACAGATACGCAGTATTTT	CASSLGYRLNPTDTQYF
-	TRBV15	few	TRBJ1-1	TGTGCCACCAGCAGGGGAACTGAAGCTTTCTTT	CATSRGTEAFF
-	TRBV9	once	TRBJ1-1	TGTGCCAGCAGCCCTGGACCCCGTGAGGAAGCTTTCTTT	CASSPGPREEAFF